The 24 T cell receptor beta chains in this list originate from one sample, sequenced in a study of T cell clonality in common variable immunodeficiency. Some clones are missing from TCRdb's copy, which holds only in-frame ones; the method was immunoSEQ multiplex PCR. The specimen has about 43,000 clones, none found just once. Sequencing was done on a sample of peripheral blood mononuclear cells. The receptor set was obtained from a person between 18 and 70 years old in good health.

In this sample, this clone turned up many times. From the germline J gene comes the end of the CDR3, since the read stops 3 residues before it. This chain connects TRBV30 to TRBJ2-4, with D possibly TRBD1 on 5 matching bases. Per germline, CDR1 GTSNPN and CDR2 SVGIG (reference sequence). Trimming shortened V by 7 bases and J by 0 bases, and 13 bases separated the two germline ends. The CDR3 totals 14 residues. CDR3 DNA (partial): TGTGCCTTCCACAGGCCTATAGCCAAAAACATT. As protein: CAFHRPIAKNI. The whole CDR3 protein is CAFHRPIAKNIQYF.

In this sample, this clone turned up many times. The missing CDR3 end, 3 residues past where the read stops, is filled in from the germline J gene. The rearrangement links TRBV20-1 to TRBJ2-7; no reliable D call. This CDR3 is built from 14 residues. Germline-derived CDR1 and CDR2 are DFQATT and SNEGSKA (reference sequence). V gave up 0 bases and J gave up 3 bases, with 12 bases separating them. Here the CDR3 reads CSARDKGSYYEQYF. The sequenced CDR3 bases are TGCAGTGCTAGAGATAAGGGCTCGTACTACGAG.

The DNA read from the CDR3 is TGTGCCAGCCTGCCGGGACAGCATACTGAA. It is translated as CASLPGQHTE. The full CDR3 reads CASLPGQHTEAFF. The chain uses TRBV2 and TRBJ1-1; 7 bases match TRBD1. The read is 3 residues too short to cover the CDR3 end, so that end is filled in from the germline J gene. The V and J ends lost 8 bases and 5 bases, in that order; junction bases with no gene match: 8. Per germline, CDR1 SNHLY and CDR2 FYNNEI. The CDR3 runs 13 residues.

This clone came up many times. The observed sequence ends 3 residues before the CDR3 terminus, with the missing tail filled in from the germline J gene. V is TRBV5-1 and J is TRBJ2-7, with D perhaps TRBD2 (5 bases). This CDR3 spans 13 amino acids. Germline V gene lookup returns CDR1 SGHRS and CDR2 YFSETQ. Trimming left V 5 bases short and J 3 bases short, with 12 bases between. CDR3 sequence reads: CASSFNEGYEQYF. Incomplete CDR3 DNA: TGCGCCAGCAGTTTTAACGAGGGCTACGAG.

This clone was seen repeatedly, ten times or more. The sequence runs out 3 residues before the end of the CDR3; the remainder is reconstructed from the germline J gene. The chain combines TRBV7-3 with TRBJ2-5, with 7 nucleotides matching TRBD2. Per germline, CDR1 SGHTA and CDR2 FQGTGA. J gave up 1 base and V 5 bases, and 10 bases lay outside the gene matches. This CDR3 is built from 16 residues. Partial CDR3 DNA: TGTGCCAGCAGCCCGGGGGGAGGACTAGTCCAAGAGACC. This translates into CASSPGGGLVQET. The full CDR3 is CASSPGGGLVQETQYF. The full variable domain, with the rest looked up from reference TRBV7-3 and TRBJ2-5, is GAGVSQTPSNKVTEKGKYVELRCDPISGHTALYWYRQSLGQGPEFLIYFQGTGAADDSGLPNDRFFAVRPEGSVSTLKIQRTERGDSAVYLCASSPGGGLVQETQYFGPGTRLLVL.

Many counts were recorded for this clone. The read stops 3 residues short of the end of the CDR3; the missing end is completed from the germline J gene. This chain joins TRBV30 and TRBJ2-3; 7 nucleotides line up with TRBD2. CDR1 and CDR2 from the germline V gene are GTSNPN and SVGIG (reference sequence). The V gene end was trimmed by 3 bases and the J gene end by 4 bases; junction bases not matched to a gene: 13. The CDR3 has 16 residues. This chain's CDR3 is CAWRNHGGSNADTQYF. The DNA read from the CDR3 is TGTGCCTGGAGGAACCATGGCGGGAGTAATGCAGATACG.

In this sample, this clone turned up many times. This chain's CDR3 is CASSLERGQETQYF. CDR3 DNA, as far as it was read: TGTGCCAGCAGCTTAGAGCGGGGGCAAGAGACC. The chain combines TRBV7-9 with TRBJ2-5; 8 nucleotides align to TRBD2. The read stops 3 residues short of the end of the CDR3; the missing end is completed from the germline J gene. J was trimmed by 2 bases and V by 1 base; bases with no gene match: 0. The CDR3 has 14 amino acids. From germline, CDR1 is SEHNR and CDR2 FQNEAQ (reference sequence).

This clone was recorded at least ten times. From the germline J gene comes the end of the CDR3, since the read stops 3 residues before it. The chain links TRBV6-1 to TRBJ1-6; D might be TRBD1 (5 bases). Germline CDR1 and CDR2: MNHNS and SASEGT. The CDR3 length is 14 residues. The V end lost 4 bases, the J end lost 7 bases, and 11 bases lay between the germline ends. CDR3 amino acids: CASSAGERNSPLHF. Partial CDR3 DNA: TGTGCCAGCAGTGCGGGGGAAAGGAATTCACCC.

This clone was counted at least ten times. Sequencing ends 3 residues short of the CDR3 end; the germline J gene provides the rest. The chain recombines TRBV19 with TRBJ2-7, with a weak D call TRBD1 (5 bases). The CDR3 is 15 residues long. Germline CDR1 and CDR2: LNHDA and SQIVND (reference sequence). V gave up 0 bases and J gave up 4 bases, with 13 bases separating them. Here the CDR3 reads CASSIDLQGSYEQYF. Partial CDR3 DNA: TGTGCCAGTAGTATAGATCTGCAGGGATCTTACGAG. The full variable domain, rest sourced from reference TRBV19 and TRBJ2-7, is DGGITQSPKYLFRKEGQNVTLSCEQNLNHDAMYWYRQDPGQGLRLIYYSQIVNDFQKGDIAEGYSVSREKKESFPLTVTSAQKNPTAFYLCASSIDLQGSYEQYFGPGTRLTVT.

Ten or more counts support this clone. Read sequence stops 3 residues before the CDR3 end, and the germline J gene provides the missing end. V gene TRBV18 combines with J gene TRBJ1-1; the match to TRBD1 covers 11 bases. The CDR3 length is 17 residues. V gave up 3 bases and J gave up 4 bases; unmatched junction bases: 10. CDR1 KGHSH and CDR2 LQKENI come from the germline V gene. Partial CDR3 DNA: TGTGCCAGCTCACCCCGGAGAGCCGGGACAGGGGGCACTGAA. This codes for CASSPRRAGTGGTE. The complete CDR3 sequence is CASSPRRAGTGGTEAFF.

This clone was picked up many times. The read ends 3 residues shy of where the CDR3 ends; the end is completed using the germline J gene. The chain combines TRBV9 with TRBJ2-1, with D perhaps TRBD2 (5 bases). V lost 2 bases and J lost 7, with 10 bases in between. The CDR3 length is 13 residues. Germline CDR1 and CDR2: SGDLS and YYNGEE. CDR3 region: CASSVDSRNEQFF. The DNA read from the CDR3 is TGTGCCAGCAGCGTGGACTCCCGGAATGAG.

This clone was counted at least ten times. Read data end 3 residues before the CDR3 end; the end is taken from the germline J gene. The chain uses TRBV10-2 and TRBJ1-1; D is unresolved. The ends were cut back, 5 bases at V and 3 bases at J, with 7 bases in the middle. The CDR3 length is 12 residues. Germline CDR1 reads WSHSY; CDR2 reads SAAADI. The covered CDR3 bases are TGCGCCAGCAGTTTGAGGTACACTGAA. This encodes CASSLRYTE. The entire CDR3 is CASSLRYTEAFF.

This clone was counted at least ten times. The part of the CDR3 DNA that was read is TGCAGTGCTAGCGGTAGTGGACTAGCGGGAATGGATACG. This translates into CSASGSGLAGMDT. The full-length CDR3 reads as CSASGSGLAGMDTQYF. The V call is TRBV20-1, the J call TRBJ2-3; 12 bases map to TRBD2. The read is 3 residues too short to cover the CDR3 end, so that end is filled in from the germline J gene. The length of the CDR3 is 16 residues. CDR1 and CDR2 (germline): DFQATT, SNEGSKA (reference sequence). V shed 3 bases, J shed 6 bases, and the junction held 10 bases outside the gene matches.

This clone was picked up many times. With the read ending 3 residues before the CDR3 end, the germline J gene is used to fill in that end. The J gene is TRBJ2-1, the V gene TRBV5-5, with D tentatively TRBD1 (6 bases). This CDR3 comprises 15 residues. The V and J ends lost 2 bases and 5 bases respectively, with 14 bases between them. Germline V gives CDR1 SGHKS, CDR2 YYEKEE (reference sequence). The part of the CDR3 DNA that was read is TGTGCCAGCAGCTTAAACGGACAGACAAACAATGAG. This translates into CASSLNGQTNNE. The CDR3 in its entirety is CASSLNGQTNNEQFF.

Ten or more counts support this clone. The CDR3 goes on 3 residues after the read ends, and that part is filled in from the germline J gene. The chain uses TRBV7-8 and TRBJ2-7, with D perhaps TRBD2 (6 bases). The V gene lost 4 bases and the J gene lost 2 bases, with 9 bases spanning the gap. CDR1 and CDR2 from the germline V gene are SGHVS and FQNEAQ. The CDR3 spans 13 residues. The CDR3 loop reads CASSSGLPYEQYF. The DNA read from the CDR3 is TGTGCCAGCAGCTCCGGACTACCCTACGAG.

This clone came up many times. The CDR3 end lies 3 residues beyond the end of the read and is filled in from the germline J gene. This chain joins TRBV20-1 and TRBJ2-1, with D tentatively TRBD1 (5 bases). This CDR3 region has 14 residues. The V end lost 0 bases, the J end lost 8 bases, and 14 bases lay between the germline ends. Germline CDR1 and CDR2: DFQATT and SNEGSKA (reference sequence). CDR3 sequence reads: CSARDLVQGDEQFF. CDR3 DNA, as far as it was read: TGCAGTGCTAGAGATCTAGTTCAAGGGGATGAG.

This clone was seen a handful of times. The read is 3 residues too short to cover the CDR3 end, so that end is filled in from the germline J gene. The chain carries TRBV30 and TRBJ1-2; no clear D. This CDR3 region has 14 residues. CDR1 and CDR2 from the germline V gene are GTSNPN and SVGIG (reference sequence). This CDR3 is CAWSVLTTMGDYTF. The DNA read from the CDR3 is TGTGCCTGGAGTGTACTGACTACCATGGGCGAC.

This clone was counted many times. The sequenced fragment ends 3 residues before the CDR3 boundary, so the rest is inferred from the germline J gene. This chain links TRBV7-2 with TRBJ2-3, with 9 bases identical to TRBD1. The ends lost 5 bases at V and 5 bases at J; junction bases unmatched: 5. Per germline, CDR1 SGHTA and CDR2 FQGNSA. The CDR3 covers 14 residues. Partial CDR3 DNA: TGTGCCAGCAGCCTACAGGGGGCTGGAGATACG. This gives the protein CASSLQGAGDT. The entire CDR3 is CASSLQGAGDTQYF.

This clone was counted only a few times. Read sequence stops 3 residues before the CDR3 end, and the germline J gene provides the missing end. This chain uses TRBV19 with TRBJ2-1; a weak D match, TRBD2 (5 bases). This CDR3 region has 13 residues. Trimming took 5 bases from V and 6 from J, leaving 11 bases between them. CDR1 and CDR2 (germline): LNHDA, SQIVND (reference sequence). Partial CDR3 DNA: TGTGCCAGTAGTGTGAAAAGCGGCAATGAG. This sequence encodes CASSVKSGNE. The CDR3 as a whole reads CASSVKSGNEQFF.

The table lists this clone with many counts. The read falls 3 residues short of the CDR3 end, and the missing part is taken from the germline J gene. This chain uses TRBV10-3 with TRBJ2-3, with D possibly being TRBD2 (5 bases). Between the trimmed V and J ends, which lost 8 bases and 6 bases, there was a span of 12 bases. The CDR3 spans 12 residues. The germline CDR1 and CDR2 sequences are ENHRY and SYGVKD. This chain's CDR3 is CAIRTSSDTQYF. CDR3 DNA, as far as it was read: TGTGCCATCCGAACTAGTTCCGATACG.

Ten or more counts support this clone. The CDR3 goes on 3 residues after the read ends, and that part is filled in from the germline J gene. The J gene is TRBJ1-4, the V gene TRBV7-2, with D possibly matching TRBD1 (5 bases). Deletions cut 5 bases from V and 8 bases from J, with 9 bases between. Germline V gene sequence: CDR1 SGHTA, CDR2 FQGNSA. This CDR3 region has 12 residues. CDR3 DNA (partial): TGTGCCAGCAGCGCCCAGGGAGAAAAA. Translating it yields CASSAQGEK. The full CDR3 protein is CASSAQGEKLFF.

This clone was counted many times. With the read ending 3 residues before the CDR3 end, the germline J gene is used to fill in that end. The chain employs TRBV12-3 or TRBV12-4 and TRBJ2-3; no definite D call. The ends were cut back, 6 bases at V and 0 bases at J, with 13 bases in the middle. The CDR3 consists of 15 residues. The CDR3 sequence is CASSPRASSTDTQYF. The CDR3 DNA, read in part, is TGTGCCAGCAGCCCAAGAGCAAGTAGCACAGATACG.

This clone has ten or more counts. The sequence runs out 3 residues before the end of the CDR3; the remainder is reconstructed from the germline J gene. The chain couples TRBV7-2 to TRBJ2-2; tentative D call: TRBD2 (5 bases). The CDR3 has 13 amino acids. CDR1 is SGHTA and CDR2 is FQGNSA in the germline V gene. V was cut by 3 bases and J by 7 bases, with 9 bases left in between. Here the CDR3 reads CASSFITSGELFF. The covered CDR3 bases are TGTGCCAGCAGCTTTATTACTAGCGGGGAG.

This clone has a count of ten or more. The CDR3 end falls 3 residues outside the read, so it is completed with the germline J gene. The chain carries TRBV7-3 and TRBJ2-2, with 8 bases that match TRBD2. With V trimmed by 4 bases and J by 5 bases, 3 bases remained unmatched. Germline CDR1 reads SGHTA; CDR2 reads FQGTGA. The CDR3 is 14 residues long. The CDR3 bases that were read are TGTGCCAGCAGCTCCGGGGGGGGTACCGGGGAG. It specifies CASSSGGGTGE. The CDR3 reads in full as CASSSGGGTGELFF.